This T cell receptor (beta chain) comes out of a study of blood T cell repertoires in COVID-19 (TCRdb year 2020). Broadly, across the study: Collaborator samples came from the United States, Italy and Spain and covered acute and convalescent phases of COVID-19. The prospective study material was composed of cDNA or gDNA derived from T cells, B-cell-depleted T cells, or PBMCs. Subjects who had been exposed to COVID-19, were actively infected with it, or had recovered from it provided the deeply sampled blood TCRbeta repertoires that made up the dataset. A freely available public database, intended as a resource for researchers studying the immune response to SARS-CoV-2, is where the repertoires were released. The samples were drawn from the first 160 participants of the ongoing ImmuneRACE study and from about 1,200 subjects provided by 6 global collaborators. The sample metadata nearly always contained a de-identified subject ID, COVID-19 status, age in years and sex. Where available, HLA class I and class II types were taken from metadata supplied by the sample provider and were not determined by assay-based typing.

TCRbeta CDR3 regions were amplified from genomic DNA by means of the immunoSEQ Assay, a bias-controlled multiplex PCR. The authors processed their data as follows. The number of nucleated cells in each sample was estimated from the amplification of reference gene primers within the assay. To quantify the absolute abundance of each unique TCRbeta CDR3 rearrangement, sequence reads were collapsed and filtered. For each sample, productive Simpson clonality was calculated as the square root of Simpson's diversity index across productive rearrangements. TCRdb holds this immuneACCESS table with in-frame rearrangements only. Some clones are missing; in checked studies, unresolved V genes explain under half, and the rest has no known cause. That table is the source of V, J and clone size, and D and trimming were worked out from the DNA. This sample comprises 110,000 or so clones, roughly four fifths of them detected only once. The ten largest make up 2% to 3% of the sample.

The collaborating institutions used their own protocols to collect whole blood in K2EDTA tubes. For TCRbeta analysis, collaborator samples were shipped as frozen whole blood, as isolated PBMCs, or as DNA extracted from either sample type. General study outcomes and caveats: The quantity of clinical and demographic metadata differed by source and by participant and was supplied without curation.

CDR3 length: 14 amino acids, cysteine to phenylalanine. Solely the CDR3 DNA is kept, with 42 bases framed from the first base. Trimming at the junction amounts to 2 bases on V and 7 bases on J, and the germline ends lie 12 bases apart. Based on the germline V gene, the CDR1 and CDR2 sequences are SGHRS and YFSETQ. Details on this clone: The target of this receptor is not known. There are no base qualities to consult, and no much larger clone falls within one base.

Recombination linked TRBV5-1 to TRBJ1-4, with TRBD1 as a weak D call on 6 bases. This TCR came from a man aged 50 or older with acute or convalescent COVID-19. The sample taken for sequencing was peripheral blood. The DNA reads TGCGCCAGCAGCTTAGGGACATCAGGTGAAAAACTGTTTTTT. Translated, it reads CASSLGTSGEKLFF. Full variable domain (CDR3 extended with the reference TRBV5-1 and TRBJ1-4 proteins): KAGVTQTPRYLIKTRGQQVTLSCSPISGHRSVSWYQQTPGQGLQFLFEYFSETQRNKGNFPGRFSGRQFSNSRSEMNVSTLELGDSALYLCASSLGTSGEKLFFGSGTQLSVL.